A single sample gave rise to the 10 T cell receptor beta chains below, sequenced in a study of T cells in tuberculosis. Produced via immunoSEQ multiplex PCR; TCRdb's table is partial and in-frame only. The sample includes roughly 61,000 clones, 88% of them seen just once. Cells were sorted from thawed PBMC rested overnight and stained with GMM-loaded CD1B tetramer, viability dye and anti-CD3. CD1B tetramers were loaded with Rhodococcus equi-derived C32 glucose monomycolate. Material for sequencing was CD1b-GMM tetramer-negative cells sorted from PBMCs. Source of these receptors: an adult woman with latent tuberculosis.

The genes are TRBV2 and TRBJ2-3; a possible D gene is TRBD2 (6 bases). Germline V gene data show CDR1 as SNHLY and CDR2 as FYNNEI. The CDR3 spans 15 residues. Trimming left V 7 bases short and J 0 bases short, with 14 bases between. The CDR3 DNA follows: TGTGCCAGCATCCCTGCTGGGACTAGCACAGATACGCAGTATTTT. It encodes CASIPAGTSTDTQYF.

CDR3 nucleotide sequence: TGTGCCAGCGAAACTACAGGGTCAGAGAACTATGGCTACACCTTC. As protein: CASETTGSENYGYTF. The rearrangement uses TRBV28 and TRBJ1-2; D may be TRBD1 (6 bases). The germline V gene encodes CDR1 MDHEN and CDR2 SYDVKM. The CDR3 loop spans 15 amino acids. V shed 8 bases and J shed 2 bases, with 18 bases lying between them.

The CDR3 DNA reads as TGTGCCAGCAGTGACAGGCAGAATAGCTACGAGCAGTACTTC. It encodes CASSDRQNSYEQYF. V and J are TRBV25-1 and TRBJ2-7; D not certain. The CDR3 sequence is 14 residues long. The germline CDR1 and CDR2 sequences are MGHDK and SYGVNS. Trimming stripped 3 bases from V and 3 bases from J, with 12 bases between.

The chain is built from TRBV4-2 and TRBJ2-5, with D perhaps TRBD1 (5 bases). Germline V gene sequence: CDR1 LGHNA, CDR2 YNFKEQ. V lost 3 bases and J lost 5, with 19 bases in between. The CDR3 consists of 16 residues. The CDR3 is CASSQEARQGRETQYF. In DNA, the CDR3 is TGTGCCAGCAGCCAGGAAGCCAGGCAGGGAAGGGAGACCCAGTACTTC.

This clone has only one observation. The rearrangement joins TRBV27 to TRBJ2-7; D may be TRBD1 (6 bases). CDR1 and CDR2 (germline): MNHEY, SMNVEV (reference sequence). Trimming removed 3 bases from V and 6 bases from J, with 18 bases in between. This CDR3 has 15 amino acids. In DNA form, the CDR3 reads TGTGCCAGCAGTTTCGTTCTGGCAGGGGAGAGCGAGCAGTACTTC. This translates into CASSFVLAGESEQYF.

The chain couples TRBV2 to TRBJ2-5; no definite D call. The CDR3 runs 10 residues. CDR1 is SNHLY and CDR2 is FYNNEI in the germline V gene. Trimming pared 8 bases from V and 3 bases from J, leaving 4 bases between. CDR3 DNA sequence: TGTGCCAGCGAGGAAGAGACCCAGTACTTC. This encodes CASEEETQYF.

J is TRBJ2-7 and V is TRBV4-2; 8 nucleotides match TRBD2. Trimming cost V 4 bases and J 6 bases; bases outside gene matches: 5. Germline CDR1 reads LGHNA; CDR2 reads YNFKEQ. The CDR3 length is 13 residues. The CDR3 spells CASSRSGGREQYF. In DNA form, the CDR3 reads TGTGCCAGCAGCCGGAGCGGGGGTCGCGAGCAGTACTTC.

There are a few counts of this clone. The rearrangement uses TRBV2 and TRBJ2-7, with D possibly TRBD2 on 5 matching bases. Deletions cut 4 bases from V and 2 bases from J, with 15 bases between. Looked up from germline, CDR1 is SNHLY and CDR2 is FYNNEI. CDR3 length: 15 amino acids. The CDR3 reads CASSGSFGETYEQYF. DNA of the CDR3: TGTGCCAGCAGTGGAAGTTTCGGGGAGACCTACGAGCAGTACTTC.

The chain combines TRBV10-3 with TRBJ1-5, with unresolved D. Germline CDR1 and CDR2: ENHRY and SYGVKD. The CDR3 has 16 amino acids. V lost 3 bases to trimming and J lost 0 bases, with 12 bases between them. In DNA form, the CDR3 reads TGTGCCATCAGTGACCCGGGAGCCGCTAGCAATCAGCCCCAGCATTTT. Its protein product is CAISDPGAASNQPQHF.

The chain joins TRBV30 to TRBJ2-2; possible D gene TRBD2, 5 bases. Between the trimmed V and J ends, which lost 2 bases and 6 bases, there was a span of 13 bases. CDR3 length: 14 amino acids. Germline V CDR1 and CDR2: GTSNPN, SVGIG (reference sequence). CDR3: CAWSSLPGSGELFF. CDR3 in DNA: TGTGCCTGGAGTTCTCTCCCGGGGTCCGGGGAGCTGTTTTTT. Drawing the rest from reference TRBV30 and TRBJ2-2, the complete variable domain is SQTIHQWPATLVQPVGSPLSLECTVEGTSNPNLYWYRQAAGRGLQLLFYSVGIGQISSEVPQNLSASRPQDRQFILSSKKLLLSDSGFYLCAWSSLPGSGELFFGEGSRLTVL.